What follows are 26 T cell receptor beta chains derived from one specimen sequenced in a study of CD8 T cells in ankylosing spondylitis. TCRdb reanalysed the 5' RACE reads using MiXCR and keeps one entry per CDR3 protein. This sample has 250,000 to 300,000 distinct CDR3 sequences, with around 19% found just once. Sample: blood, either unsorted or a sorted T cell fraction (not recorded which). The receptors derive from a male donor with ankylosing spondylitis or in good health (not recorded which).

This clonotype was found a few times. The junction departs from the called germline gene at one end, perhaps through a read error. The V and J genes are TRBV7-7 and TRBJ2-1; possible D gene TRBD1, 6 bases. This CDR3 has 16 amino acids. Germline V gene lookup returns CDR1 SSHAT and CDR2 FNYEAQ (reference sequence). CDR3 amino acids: CASSLYRERPYNEQFF. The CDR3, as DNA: TGTGCTAGCAGCCTATACAGGGAGAGGCCCTACAATGAGCAGTTCTTC.

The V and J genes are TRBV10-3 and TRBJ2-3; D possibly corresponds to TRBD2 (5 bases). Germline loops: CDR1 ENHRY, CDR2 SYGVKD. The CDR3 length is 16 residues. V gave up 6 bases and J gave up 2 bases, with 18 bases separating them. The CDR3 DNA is TGTGCCATCAGCCGGACTTTACTACGTAACACAGATACGCAGTATTTT. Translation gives CAISRTLLRNTDTQYF.

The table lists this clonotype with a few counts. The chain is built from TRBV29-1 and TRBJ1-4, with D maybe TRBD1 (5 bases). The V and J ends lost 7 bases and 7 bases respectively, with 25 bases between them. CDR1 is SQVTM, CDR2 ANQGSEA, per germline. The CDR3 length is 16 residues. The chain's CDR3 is CSADACMPLRGEKLFF. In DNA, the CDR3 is TGCAGCGCTGACGCCTGCATGCCGCTTAGGGGTGAAAAACTGTTTTTT.

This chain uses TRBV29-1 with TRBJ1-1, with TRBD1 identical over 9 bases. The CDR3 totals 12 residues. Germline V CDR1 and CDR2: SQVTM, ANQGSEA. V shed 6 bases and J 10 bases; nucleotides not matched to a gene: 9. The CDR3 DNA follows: TGCAGCGTCCGACAGGGGGAATATCGAGCTTTCTTT. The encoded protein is CSVRQGEYRAFF.

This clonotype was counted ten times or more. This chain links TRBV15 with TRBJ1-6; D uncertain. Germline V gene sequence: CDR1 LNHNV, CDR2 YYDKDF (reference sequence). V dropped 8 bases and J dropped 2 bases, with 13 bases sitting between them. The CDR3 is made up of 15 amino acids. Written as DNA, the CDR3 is TGTGCCACCCGCGGGGAGGTGACCTATAATTCACCCCTCCACTTT. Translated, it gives CATRGEVTYNSPLHF.

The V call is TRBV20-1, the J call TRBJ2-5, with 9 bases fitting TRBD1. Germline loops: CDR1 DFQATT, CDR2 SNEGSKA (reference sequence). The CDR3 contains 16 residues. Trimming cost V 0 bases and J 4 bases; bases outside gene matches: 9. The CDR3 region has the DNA TGCAGTGCTAGAGAGATCCTGGACAGGGGCACAGAGACCCAGTACTTC. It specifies CSAREILDRGTETQYF.

The DNA of the CDR3 is TGTGCCAGCAGTTACGACGGGGGGGAGCAGTTCTTC. Translation: CASSYDGGEQFF. The chain carries TRBV6-5 and TRBJ2-1, with TRBD2 matching over 7 bases. This CDR3 is 12 amino acids long. J gave up 10 bases and V 2 bases, and 2 bases lay outside the gene matches. Germline CDR1 reads MNHEY; CDR2 reads SVGAGI.

This chain's CDR3 is CASRPGGVQETQYF. CDR3 bases: TGCGCCAGCAGACCAGGGGGCGTTCAGGAGACCCAGTACTTC. The genes are TRBV5-1 and TRBJ2-5; 8 nucleotides agree with TRBD1. CDR3 size: 14 residues. V lost 5 bases and J lost 5; bases outside the gene matches: 8. Germline CDR1 and CDR2: SGHRS and YFSETQ.

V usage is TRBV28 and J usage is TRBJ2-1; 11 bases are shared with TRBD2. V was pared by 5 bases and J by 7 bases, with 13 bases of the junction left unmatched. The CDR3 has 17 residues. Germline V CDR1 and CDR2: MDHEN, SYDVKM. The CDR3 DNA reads TGTGCCAGCAGTCCCATTTTCACTAGCGGGAGAGGGAATGAGCAGTTCTTC. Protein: CASSPIFTSGRGNEQFF. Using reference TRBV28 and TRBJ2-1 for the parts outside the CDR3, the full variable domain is DVKVTQSSRYLVKRTGEKVFLECVQDMDHENMFWYRQDPGLGLRLIYFSYDVKMKEKGDIPEGYSVSREKKERFSLILESASTNQTSMYLCASSPIFTSGRGNEQFFGPGTRLTVL.

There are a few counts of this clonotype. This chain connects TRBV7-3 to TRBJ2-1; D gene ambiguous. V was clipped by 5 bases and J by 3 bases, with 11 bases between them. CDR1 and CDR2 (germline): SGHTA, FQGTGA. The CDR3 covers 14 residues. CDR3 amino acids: CASSPKGGYNEQFF. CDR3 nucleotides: TGTGCCAGCAGCCCTAAAGGTGGCTACAATGAGCAGTTCTTC.

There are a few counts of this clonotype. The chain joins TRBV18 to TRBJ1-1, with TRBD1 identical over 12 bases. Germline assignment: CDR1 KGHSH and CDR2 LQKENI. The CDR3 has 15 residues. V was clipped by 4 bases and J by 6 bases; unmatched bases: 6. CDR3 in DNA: TGTGCCAGCTCACGGGGACAGGGGGCTTTCGCTGAAGCTTTCTTT. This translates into CASSRGQGAFAEAFF.

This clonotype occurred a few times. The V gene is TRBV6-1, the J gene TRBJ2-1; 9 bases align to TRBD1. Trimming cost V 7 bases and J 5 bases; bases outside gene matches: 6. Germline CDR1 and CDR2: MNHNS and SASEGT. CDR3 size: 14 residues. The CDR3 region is CASKRDRVDNEQFF. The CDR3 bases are TGTGCCAGCAAACGGGACAGGGTGGACAATGAGCAGTTCTTC.

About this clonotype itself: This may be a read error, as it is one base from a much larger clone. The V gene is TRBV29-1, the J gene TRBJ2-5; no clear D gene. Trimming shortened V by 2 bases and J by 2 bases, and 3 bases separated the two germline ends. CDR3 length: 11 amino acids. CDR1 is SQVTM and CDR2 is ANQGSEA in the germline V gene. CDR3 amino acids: CSVEQQETQYF. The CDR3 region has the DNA TGCAGCGTTGAACAGCAAGAGACCCAGTACTTC.

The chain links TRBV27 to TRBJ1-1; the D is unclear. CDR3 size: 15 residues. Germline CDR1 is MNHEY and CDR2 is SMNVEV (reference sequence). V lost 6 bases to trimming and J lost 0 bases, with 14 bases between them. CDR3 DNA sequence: TGTGCCAGCAGCTCAGATAGGGCCTTGAACACTGAAGCTTTCTTT. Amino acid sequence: CASSSDRALNTEAFF.

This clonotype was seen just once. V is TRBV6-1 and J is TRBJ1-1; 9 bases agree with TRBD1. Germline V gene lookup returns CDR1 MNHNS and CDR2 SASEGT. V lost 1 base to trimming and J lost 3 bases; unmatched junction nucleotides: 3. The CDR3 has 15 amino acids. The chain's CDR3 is CASSEDRGRDTEAFF. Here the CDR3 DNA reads TGTGCCAGCAGTGAAGACAGGGGGCGGGACACTGAAGCTTTCTTT.

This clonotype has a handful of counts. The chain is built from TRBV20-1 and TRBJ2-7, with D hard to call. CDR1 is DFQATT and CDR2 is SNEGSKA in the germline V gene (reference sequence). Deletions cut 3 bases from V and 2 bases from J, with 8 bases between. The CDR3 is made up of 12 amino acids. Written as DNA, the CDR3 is TGCAGTGCTAGCACGTCTACCTACGAGCAGTACGTC. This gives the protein CSASTSTYEQYV.

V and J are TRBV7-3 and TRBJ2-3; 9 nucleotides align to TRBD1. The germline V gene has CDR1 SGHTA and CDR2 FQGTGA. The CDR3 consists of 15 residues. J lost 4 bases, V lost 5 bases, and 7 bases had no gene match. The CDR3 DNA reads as TGTGCCAGCAGCACTACAGGGGGCAAGGCAGATACGCAGTATTTT. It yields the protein CASSTTGGKADTQYF.

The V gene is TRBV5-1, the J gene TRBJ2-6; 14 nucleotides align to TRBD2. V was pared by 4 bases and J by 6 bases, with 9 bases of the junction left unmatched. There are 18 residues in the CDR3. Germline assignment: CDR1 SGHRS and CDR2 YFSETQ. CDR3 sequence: CASSVGLAGAGEANVLTF. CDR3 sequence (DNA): TGCGCCAGCAGCGTGGGACTAGCGGGGGCCGGCGAGGCCAACGTCCTGACTTTC.

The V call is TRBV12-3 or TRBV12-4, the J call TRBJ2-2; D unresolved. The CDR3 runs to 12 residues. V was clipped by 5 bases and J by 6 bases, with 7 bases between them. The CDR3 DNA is TGTGCCAGCAGTCATCTCGCCGGGGAGCTGTTTTTT. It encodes CASSHLAGELFF.

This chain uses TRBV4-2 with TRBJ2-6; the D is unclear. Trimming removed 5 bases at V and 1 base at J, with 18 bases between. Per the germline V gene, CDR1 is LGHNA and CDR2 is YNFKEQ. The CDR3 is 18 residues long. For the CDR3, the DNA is TGTGCCAGCAGCACGTGGACGCGCTCGGGTTCTGGGGCCAACGTCCTGACTTTC. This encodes CASSTWTRSGSGANVLTF.

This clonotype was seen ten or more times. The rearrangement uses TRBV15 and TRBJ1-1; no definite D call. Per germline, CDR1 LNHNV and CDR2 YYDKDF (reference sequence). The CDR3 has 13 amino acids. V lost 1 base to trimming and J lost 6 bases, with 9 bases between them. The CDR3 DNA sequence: TGTGCCACCAGCAGAGCTGGAATATCTGAAGCTTTCTTT. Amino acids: CATSRAGISEAFF.

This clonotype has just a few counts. CDR3 sequence: CASSLRGGQGTDTQYF. The CDR3 bases are TGTGCCAGCAGCCTGCGGGGGGGGCAGGGTACAGATACGCAGTATTTT. J is TRBJ2-3 and V is TRBV7-8; 9 nucleotides line up with TRBD2. V lost 5 bases to trimming and J lost 3 bases; unmatched junction nucleotides: 9. CDR1 and CDR2 (germline): SGHVS, FQNEAQ. This CDR3 has 16 residues.

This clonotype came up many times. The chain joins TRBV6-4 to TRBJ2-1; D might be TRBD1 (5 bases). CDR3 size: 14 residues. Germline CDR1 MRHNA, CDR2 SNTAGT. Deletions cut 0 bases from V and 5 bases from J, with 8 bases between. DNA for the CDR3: TGTGCCAGCAGTGACTCATCAGGGCACAATGAGCAGTTCTTC. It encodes CASSDSSGHNEQFF.

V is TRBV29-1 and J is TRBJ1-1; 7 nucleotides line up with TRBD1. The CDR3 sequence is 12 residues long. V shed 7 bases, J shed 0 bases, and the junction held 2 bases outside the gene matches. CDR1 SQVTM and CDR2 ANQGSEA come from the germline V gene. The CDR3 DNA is TGCAGCGCGGGACAGATGAACACTGAAGCTTTCTTT. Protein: CSAGQMNTEAFF.

DNA of the CDR3: TGTGCCACCAGTTCACAGGGCACTGGCAATGAGCAGTTCTTC. The encoded protein is CATSSQGTGNEQFF. The chain carries TRBV24-1 and TRBJ2-1, with a tentative D call TRBD1 (6 bases). Germline assignment: CDR1 KGHDR and CDR2 SFDVKD. The V gene lost 6 bases and the J gene lost 6 bases, with 14 bases spanning the gap. The CDR3 runs to 14 residues.

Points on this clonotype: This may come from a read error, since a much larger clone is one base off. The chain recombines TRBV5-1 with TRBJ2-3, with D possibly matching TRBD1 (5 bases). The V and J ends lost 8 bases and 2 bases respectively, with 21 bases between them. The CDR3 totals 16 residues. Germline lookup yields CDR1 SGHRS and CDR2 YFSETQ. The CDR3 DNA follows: TGCGCCAGTACTAAAGGGGCATCCTTTCTCACAGATACGCAGTATTTT. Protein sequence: CASTKGASFLTDTQYF.